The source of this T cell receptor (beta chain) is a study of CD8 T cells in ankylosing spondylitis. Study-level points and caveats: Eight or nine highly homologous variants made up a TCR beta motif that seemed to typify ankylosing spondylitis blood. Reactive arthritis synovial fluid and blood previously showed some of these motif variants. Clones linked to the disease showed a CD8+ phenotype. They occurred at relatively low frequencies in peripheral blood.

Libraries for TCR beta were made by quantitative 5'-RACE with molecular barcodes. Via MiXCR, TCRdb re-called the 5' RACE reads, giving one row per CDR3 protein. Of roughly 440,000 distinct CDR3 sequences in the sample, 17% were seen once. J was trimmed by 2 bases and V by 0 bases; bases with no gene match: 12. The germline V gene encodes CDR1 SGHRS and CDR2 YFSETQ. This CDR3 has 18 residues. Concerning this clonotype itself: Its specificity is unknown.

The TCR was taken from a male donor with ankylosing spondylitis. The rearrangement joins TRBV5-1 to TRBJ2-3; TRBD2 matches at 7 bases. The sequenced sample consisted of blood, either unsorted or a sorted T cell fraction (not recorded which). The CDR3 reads CASSLALLAELSTDTQYF. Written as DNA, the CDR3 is TGCGCCAGCAGCTTGGCCCTCCTAGCGGAGCTCTCCACAGATACGCAGTATTTT. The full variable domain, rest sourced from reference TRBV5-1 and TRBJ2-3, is KAGVTQTPRYLIKTRGQQVTLSCSPISGHRSVSWYQQTPGQGLQFLFEYFSETQRNKGNFPGRFSGRQFSNSRSEMNVSTLELGDSALYLCASSLALLAELSTDTQYFGPGTRLTVL.